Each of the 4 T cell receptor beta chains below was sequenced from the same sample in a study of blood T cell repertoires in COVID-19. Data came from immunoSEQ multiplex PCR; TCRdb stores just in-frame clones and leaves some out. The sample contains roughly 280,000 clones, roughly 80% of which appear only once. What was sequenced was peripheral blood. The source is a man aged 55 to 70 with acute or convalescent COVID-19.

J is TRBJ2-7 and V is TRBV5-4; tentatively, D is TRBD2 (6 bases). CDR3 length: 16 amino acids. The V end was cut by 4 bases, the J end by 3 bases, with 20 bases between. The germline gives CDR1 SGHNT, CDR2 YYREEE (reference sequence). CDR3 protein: CASSRPEGRRSYEQYF. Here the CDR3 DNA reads TGTGCCAGCAGCCGCCCGGAGGGCAGGCGGAGCTACGAGCAGTACTTC.

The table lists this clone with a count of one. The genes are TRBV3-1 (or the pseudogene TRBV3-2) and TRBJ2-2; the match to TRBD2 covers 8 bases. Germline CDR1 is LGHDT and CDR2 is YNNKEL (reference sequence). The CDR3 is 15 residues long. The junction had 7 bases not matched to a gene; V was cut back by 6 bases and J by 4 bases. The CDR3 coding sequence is TGTGCCAGCAGATATTCCGGGACTAGCACCGGGGAGCTGTTTTTT. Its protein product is CASRYSGTSTGELFF.

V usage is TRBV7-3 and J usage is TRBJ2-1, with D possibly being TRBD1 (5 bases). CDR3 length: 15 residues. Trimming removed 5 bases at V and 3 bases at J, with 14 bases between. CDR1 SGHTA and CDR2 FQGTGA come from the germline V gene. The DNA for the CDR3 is TGTGCCAGCAGCACAGGAAGGGTTGACTACAATGAGCAGTTCTTC. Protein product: CASSTGRVDYNEQFF.

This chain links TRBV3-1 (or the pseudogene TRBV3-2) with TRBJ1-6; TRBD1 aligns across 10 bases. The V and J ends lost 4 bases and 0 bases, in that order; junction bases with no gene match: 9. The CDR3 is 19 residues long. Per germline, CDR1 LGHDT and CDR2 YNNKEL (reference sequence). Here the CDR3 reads CASSPDRGQGSSYNSPLHF. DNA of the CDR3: TGTGCCAGCAGCCCAGACAGGGGGCAGGGGAGCTCCTATAATTCACCCCTCCACTTT.